This is a list of T cell receptor beta chains from one sample in a study of T-cell reconstitution after alpha-beta-depleted transplantation in children. Via MiXCR, TCRdb re-called the PCR reads, giving one row per CDR3 protein. The sample holds around 400,000 distinct CDR3 sequences, roughly 11% seen once. The sequencing used PBMCs from the stem cell graft donor, collected from the stem cell graft. These receptors originate from a human donor who donated a stem cell graft to a child with acute myeloid leukemia. Each CDR3 is given with its conserved first and last residue. D genes are given only for firm matches. Size is omitted from some rows. Given values are once, few, many or a class for expanded clones.

>.|few|TRBJ2-2|TRBV5-1|16
CASSGRRALNTGELFF
TGCGCCAGCTCCGGGCGGAGGGCCCTAAACACCGGGGAGCTGTTTTTT
>TRBD1|many|TRBJ1-3|TRBV4-3|17
CASSQDLPQGEGNTIYF
TGCGCCAGCAGCCAAGATCTCCCCCAGGGGGAAGGAAACACCATATATTTT
>.|few|TRBJ2-5|TRBV27|16
CASRRTAGVAQETQYF
TGTGCCAGCAGGCGAACCGCAGGGGTAGCTCAGGAGACCCAGTACTTC
>TRBD1|many|TRBJ1-1|TRBV5-1|13
CASSSTGGTEAFF
TGTGCCAGCAGCTCGACAGGGGGGACTGAAGCTTTCTTT
>.|.|TRBJ2-3|TRBV4-2|16
CASSLKGQDPTDTQYF
TGTGCCAGCAGCCTAAAGGGTCAGGACCCCACAGATACGCAGTATTTT
>.|many|TRBJ2-7|TRBV20-1|13
CSAREGGENEQYF
TGCAGTGCTAGGGAGGGGGGCGAGAACGAGCAGTACTTC
>.|many|TRBJ1-6|TRBV7-2|15
CASSPRMTYNSPLHF
TGTGCCAGCAGCCCACGGATGACCTATAATTCACCCCTCCACTTT
>TRBD2|few|TRBJ2-2|TRBV5-1|17
CASNLRGLAGSTGELFF
TGCGCCAGCAACCTTCGGGGACTAGCGGGTTCTACCGGGGAGCTGTTTTTT
>TRBD2|.|TRBJ2-3|TRBV20-1|15
CSARVAAGGPDTQYF
TGCAGTGCTAGAGTCGCGGCGGGGGGGCCCGATACGCAGTATTTT
>.|.|TRBJ1-3|TRBV7-2|14
CASSLVDSGNTIYF
TGTGCCAGCAGCTTAGTCGACAGTGGAAACACCATATATTTT
>.|few|TRBJ2-1|TRBV21-1|18
CASSKNGTGTLTTSEQFF
TGTGCCAGCAGCAAAAACGGGACCGGGACTCTGACCACTAGTGAGCAGTTCTTC
>.|.|TRBJ1-6|TRBV7-2|12
CASSLDGPPLHF
TGTGCCAGCAGCTTAGACGGACCTCCCCTCCACTTT
>.|many|TRBJ2-3|TRBV7-2|13
CASSRDPTDTQYF
TGTGCCAGCAGCAGAGACCCCACAGATACGCAGTATTTT
>TRBD2|.|TRBJ2-7|TRBV25-1|18
CASSEYFRLAGDNHEQYF
TGTGCCAGCAGTGAATATTTTCGACTAGCGGGAGATAACCACGAGCAGTACTTC
>.|.|TRBJ2-4|TRBV6-1|13
CASGMESKNIQYF
TGTGCCAGCGGTATGGAGTCCAAAAACATTCAGTACTTC
>TRBD1|few|TRBJ2-7|TRBV20-1|13
CSASGQGTYEQYF
TGCAGTGCTAGTGGACAGGGTACCTACGAGCAGTACTTC
>TRBD1|few|TRBJ1-5|TRBV29-1|13
CSVTGGFNQPQHF
TGCAGCGTGACAGGGGGTTTTAATCAGCCCCAGCATTTT
>TRBD1|few|TRBJ2-1|TRBV27|14
CASSAGGTYNEQFF
TGTGCCAGCAGCGCAGGGGGCACCTACAATGAGCAGTTCTTC
>TRBD1|once|TRBJ1-2|TRBV20-1|15
CSLLLGQGLGYGYTF
TGCAGCCTTCTCCTCGGACAGGGGCTGGGCTATGGCTACACCTTC